These 19 T cell receptor beta chains came from one sample sequenced in a study of cytomegalovirus exposure and HLA in healthy donors. 60 Vbeta and 13 Jbeta primers were used in PCR. The table came from immunoSEQ multiplex PCR; TCRdb's copy has only in-frame clones and leaves some out. The sample has 75,000 to 95,000 clones; roughly three fifths are singletons. Sequenced material: PBMCs. These receptors all stem from a man aged 25 to 40 in good health and CMV-seronegative.

The gene calls are TRBV28 and TRBJ1-3; tentative D call: TRBD1 (5 bases). The V gene lost 5 bases and the J gene lost 0 bases, with 8 bases spanning the gap. CDR1 and CDR2 (germline): MDHEN, SYDVKM. The CDR3 spans 14 residues. The CDR3 loop is CASSTGPSGNTIYF. CDR3 sequence (DNA): TGTGCCAGCAGTACAGGACCCTCTGGAAACACCATATATTTT.

The V and J genes are TRBV7-3 and TRBJ2-1, with 8 bases aligning to TRBD1. Germline CDR1 SGHTA, CDR2 FQGTGA. The J segment lost 6 bases and the V segment lost 1 base, leaving 11 bases of the junction unmatched. The CDR3 spans 17 residues. The CDR3 spells CASSLRTGMGLVNEQFF. The CDR3 coding sequence is TGTGCCAGCAGCTTAAGGACAGGGATGGGGCTAGTCAATGAGCAGTTCTTC. Together with reference TRBV7-3 and TRBJ2-1, the CDR3 gives the full variable domain: GAGVSQTPSNKVTEKGKYVELRCDPISGHTALYWYRQSLGQGPEFLIYFQGTGAADDSGLPNDRFFAVRPEGSVSTLKIQRTERGDSAVYLCASSLRTGMGLVNEQFFGPGTRLTVL.

This chain links TRBV10-1 with TRBJ2-3, with 8 bases identical to TRBD2. The germline V gene has CDR1 WNHNN and CDR2 SYGVQD (reference sequence). The CDR3 is 14 residues long. V was clipped by 4 bases and J by 6 bases; unmatched bases: 6. CDR3 nucleotides: TGCGCCAGCAGTGCCAGCGGGAGCGCTGATACGCAGTATTTT. It translates to CASSASGSADTQYF.

V usage is TRBV11-2 and J usage is TRBJ2-3; TRBD2 agrees at 10 bases. This CDR3 contains 17 residues. Trimming at V came to 1 base and at J to 0 bases, leaving 4 bases not matched to a gene. Germline V gene data show CDR1 as SGHAT and CDR2 as FQNNGV. CDR3 region: CASSLGLAGASTDTQYF. The CDR3 nucleotides read TGTGCCAGCAGCTTAGGGCTAGCGGGAGCTAGCACAGATACGCAGTATTTT.

The chain has TRBV6-6 and TRBJ1-1; 8 nucleotides line up with TRBD1. Germline V gives CDR1 MNHNY, CDR2 SVGAGI (reference sequence). CDR3 length equals 11 residues. V shed 6 bases and J 11 bases; nucleotides not matched to a gene: 5. The CDR3 bases are TGTGCCAGCAGACGGACAGGGTGCGCTTTCTTT. Translating gives CASRRTGCAFF.

V and J are TRBV6-6 and TRBJ2-1, with D unclear. Trimming shortened V by 2 bases and J by 5 bases, and 7 bases separated the two germline ends. CDR3 length: 13 residues. Germline V lookup: CDR1 MNHNY, CDR2 SVGAGI (reference sequence). The CDR3 bases are TGTGCCAGCAGTTACACTTTCAACAATGAGCAGTTCTTC. It specifies CASSYTFNNEQFF.

The chain joins TRBV5-3 to TRBJ2-7, with 11 bases lining up with TRBD2. TRBV5-3 is an ORF, and what it does is uncertain. J lost 5 bases, V lost 3 bases, and 13 bases had no gene match. This CDR3 comprises 17 residues. CDR3 nucleotides: TGTGCCAGAAGCTCAAAAGGGTTGACTAGCGGGACCCACGAGCAGTACTTC. This encodes CARSSKGLTSGTHEQYF.

This clone was counted only a few times. V usage is TRBV19 and J usage is TRBJ2-4; tentatively, D is TRBD1 (5 bases). Trimming removed 3 bases at V and 2 bases at J, with 11 bases between. The CDR3 contains 15 residues. The germline gives CDR1 LNHDA, CDR2 SQIVND (reference sequence). The CDR3 protein is CASSIWGQTKNIQYF. The CDR3 DNA is TGTGCCAGTAGTATTTGGGGCCAGACCAAAAACATTCAGTACTTC.

The chain joins TRBV6-7 to TRBJ1-3, with 10 bases that match TRBD1. TRBV6-7 has ORF status, its function being uncertain. V lost 0 bases, J lost 2 bases, and 22 bases stayed unmatched. The CDR3 length is 23 residues. In DNA form, the CDR3 reads TGTGCCAGCAGTTACTCTAAGATTGACCCTGGAAGGGGGACAGGGGTTACTGGAAACACCATATATTTT. Translating it yields CASSYSKIDPGRGTGVTGNTIYF.

The rearrangement links TRBV29-1 to TRBJ1-1; D gene ambiguous. The CDR3 consists of 11 residues. Germline CDR1 SQVTM, CDR2 ANQGSEA. V lost 6 bases to trimming and J lost 5 bases, with 10 bases between them. CDR3 in DNA: TGCAGCGTCCCGACATTTACTGAAGCTTTCTTT. This codes for CSVPTFTEAFF. Together with reference TRBV29-1 and TRBJ1-1, the CDR3 gives the full variable domain: SAVISQKPSRDICQRGTSLTIQCQVDSQVTMMFWYRQQPGQSLTLIATANQGSEATYESGFVIDKFPISRPNLTFSTLTVSNMSPEDSSIYLCSVPTFTEAFFGQGTRLTVV.

The chain carries TRBV6-5 and TRBJ2-1, with D perhaps TRBD1 (5 bases). The CDR3 sequence is 11 residues long. Trimming removed 6 bases at V and 11 bases at J, with 11 bases between. The germline V gene encodes CDR1 MNHEY and CDR2 SVGAGI. CDR3 amino acids: CASRDIRQQFF. The CDR3 nucleotides read TGTGCCAGCAGGGACATACGGCAGCAGTTCTTC.

This clone was observed a few times. The DNA of the CDR3 is TGTGCCACTTCGGGGTTCCAAGAGACCCAGTACTTC. Residues: CATSGFQETQYF. The chain uses TRBV10-3 and TRBJ2-5; D perhaps matches TRBD2 (5 bases). Germline CDR1 and CDR2: ENHRY and SYGVKD. The CDR3 extends over 12 amino acids. V lost 10 bases and J lost 1, with 10 bases in between.

The chain uses TRBV18 and TRBJ2-4; 7 bases are shared with TRBD1. The CDR3 has 15 amino acids. Germline V gene sequence: CDR1 KGHSH, CDR2 LQKENI. V shed 4 bases and J 2 bases; nucleotides not matched to a gene: 5. CDR3 nucleotide sequence: TGTGCCAGCTCACAACAGACAGGGACCAAAAACATTCAGTACTTC. Amino acids: CASSQQTGTKNIQYF.

This chain connects TRBV18 to TRBJ1-2, with 7 bases matching TRBD1. Germline loops: CDR1 KGHSH, CDR2 LQKENI. The CDR3 covers 15 residues. Trimming at V came to 5 bases and at J to 14 bases, leaving 20 bases not matched to a gene. The DNA of the CDR3 is TGTGCCAGCTCATCATACCGGGACAGCGCCGAAGGTGGAACCTTC. Translating gives CASSSYRDSAEGGTF.

The genes are TRBV18 and TRBJ1-5; D is unclear. The CDR3 contains 15 residues. CDR1 and CDR2 (germline): KGHSH, LQKENI. Trimming pared 4 bases from V and 3 bases from J, leaving 13 bases between. CDR3 amino acids: CASSRTTVANQPQHF. CDR3 coding DNA: TGTGCCAGCTCACGAACCACTGTCGCCAATCAGCCCCAGCATTTT.

The chain joins TRBV19 to TRBJ2-5, with TRBD1 as a possible D gene (6 bases). The V gene's germline CDR1 is LNHDA and CDR2 SQIVND (reference sequence). With 6 bases removed from V and 1 base from J, the gap between germline ends came to 9 bases. The CDR3 covers 13 residues. CDR3 coding DNA: TGTGCCAGTAGCAGGGGCCCCCAAGAGACCCAGTACTTC. Protein: CASSRGPQETQYF.

This clone was seen a handful of times. Different DNA sequences within this sample yield the same CDR3. This chain uses TRBV9 with TRBJ2-1, with TRBD2 matching over 11 bases. The length of the CDR3 is 15 residues. With 1 base clipped from V and 7 bases from J, the junction kept 4 bases outside the gene matches. CDR1 is SGDLS, CDR2 YYNGEE, per germline. The DNA for the CDR3 is TGTGCCAGCAGCGTACGGCTAGCGGGAGGAAATGAGCAGTTCTTC. It translates to CASSVRLAGGNEQFF.

The chain has TRBV4-2 and TRBJ2-1; 7 bases are a match to TRBD2. Germline loops: CDR1 LGHNA, CDR2 YNFKEQ. This CDR3 has 17 residues. Unmatched junction bases numbered 18, after V lost 5 bases and J lost 8 bases. CDR3 nucleotides: TGTGCCAGCAGCTTTAGCACGGTCAGTGGGGAGGGTGATGAGCAGTTCTTC. Translation gives CASSFSTVSGEGDEQFF.

The J gene is TRBJ1-2, the V gene TRBV2, with 7 bases that match TRBD1. V shed 5 bases, J shed 2 bases, and the junction held 2 bases outside the gene matches. The CDR3 is 13 residues long. Germline V lookup: CDR1 SNHLY, CDR2 FYNNEI. CDR3 coding DNA: TGTGCCAGCAGTCTGGGACAGAACTATGGCTACACCTTC. Its translation: CASSLGQNYGYTF.